Listed below are T cell receptor beta chains from one sample, sequenced in a study of control samples from healthy donors and cancer patients. Using immunoSEQ multiplex PCR, the repertoire was profiled, and TCRdb retains in-frame clones only, with some absent. The profile covers around 77,000 clones, with roughly 92% appearing a single time and approximately 5.8% taken by the ten largest. Sample: blood. The receptors were sampled from an older woman in good health. The CDR3 runs from the conserved cysteine through the conserved F or W. The D gene is left open where the match is weak. Not all rows give a size; the values are once, few, many and, for expanded clones, a class.

V gene	J gene	D gene	clone size	CDR3 length	CDR3 DNA	CDR3 protein
TRBV19	TRBJ2-7	TRBD1	-	15	TGTGCCAGTAGTATCGGTCAGGGGGCCACCTACGAGCAGTACTTC	CASSIGQGATYEQYF
TRBV20-1	TRBJ2-3	TRBD2	once	15	TGCAGTGCTAGTTCGCGGGAGGACCCCACAGATACGCAGTATTTT	CSASSREDPTDTQYF
TRBV28	TRBJ1-5	-	-	17	TGTGCCAGCAGTTCCCTACAGCGACATTTAAGCAATCAGCCCCAGCATTTT	CASSSLQRHLSNQPQHF
TRBV30	TRBJ2-3	-	few	12	TGTGCCTGGAGTCTCCCCCCAGATACGCAGTATTTT	CAWSLPPDTQYF
TRBV5-1	TRBJ2-1	TRBD2	-	17	TGCGCCAGCAGCCATCCCGCAGCGGGAGGGCCGTACAATGAGCAGTTCTTC	CASSHPAAGGPYNEQFF
TRBV23-1	TRBJ2-7	-	-	16	TGCGCCAGCAAAGGGATAATAGACAGCCGATCTAGGGAGCAGTACTTC	CASKGIIDSRSREQYF
TRBV6-5	TRBJ1-4	TRBD1	-	14	TGTGCCAGCAGCGTGGACAGGGGGCATGAAAAACTGTTTTTT	CASSVDRGHEKLFF
TRBV24-1	TRBJ2-5	TRBD2	-	17	TGTGCCACCAGTGATTCCGGACTAGCACTCGTGTCTGGGACCCAGTACTTC	CATSDSGLALVSGTQYF
TRBV7-9	TRBJ1-3	-	-	13	TGTGCCAGCAGCCTTCCTGGCGGAAACACCATATATTTT	CASSLPGGNTIYF
TRBV5-1	TRBJ2-2	TRBD1	-	16	TGCGCCAGCAGCTTGGACGGGACAGGGAGCTCCGGGGAGCTGTTTTTT	CASSLDGTGSSGELFF
TRBV24-1	TRBJ1-1	-	-	16	TGTGCCACCAGTGATTTTTCAGCTGAAGTGAACACTGAAGCTTTCTTT	CATSDFSAEVNTEAFF
TRBV19	TRBJ2-2	-	-	15	TGTGCCAGTAGCGTAGCATCGGCGGGTGCCGGGGAGCTGTTTTTT	CASSVASAGAGELFF
TRBV30	TRBJ1-1	-	-	13	TGTGCCTGGAGTGCTCGGCACCTCACTGAAGCTTTCTTT	CAWSARHLTEAFF